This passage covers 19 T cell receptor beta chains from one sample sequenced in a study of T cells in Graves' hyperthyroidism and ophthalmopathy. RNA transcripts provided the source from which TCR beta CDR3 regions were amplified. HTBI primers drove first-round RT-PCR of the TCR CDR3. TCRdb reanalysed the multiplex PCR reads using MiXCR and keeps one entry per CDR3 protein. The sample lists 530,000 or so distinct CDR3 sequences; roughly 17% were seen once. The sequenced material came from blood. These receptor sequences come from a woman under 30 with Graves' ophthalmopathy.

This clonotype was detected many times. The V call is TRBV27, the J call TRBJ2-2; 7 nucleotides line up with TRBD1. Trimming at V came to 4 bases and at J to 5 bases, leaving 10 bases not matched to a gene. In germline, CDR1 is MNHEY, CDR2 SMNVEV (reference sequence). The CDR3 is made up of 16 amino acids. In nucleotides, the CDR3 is TGTGCCAGCAGTTCGACTGACAGGGATGGGACCGGGGAGCTGTTTTTT. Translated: CASSSTDRDGTGELFF.

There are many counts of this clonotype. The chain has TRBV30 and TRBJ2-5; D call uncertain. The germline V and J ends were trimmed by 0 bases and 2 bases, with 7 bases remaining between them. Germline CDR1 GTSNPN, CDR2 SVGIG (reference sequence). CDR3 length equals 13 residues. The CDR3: CAWSVELQETQYF. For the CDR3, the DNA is TGTGCCTGGAGTGTGGAGTTACAAGAGACCCAGTACTTC.

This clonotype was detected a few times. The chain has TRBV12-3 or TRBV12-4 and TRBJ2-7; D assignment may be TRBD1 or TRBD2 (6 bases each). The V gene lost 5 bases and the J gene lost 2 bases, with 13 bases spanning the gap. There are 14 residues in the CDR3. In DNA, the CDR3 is TGTGCCAGCAGTGCCGGGGGCCCTACCTACGAGCAGTACTTC. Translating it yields CASSAGGPTYEQYF.

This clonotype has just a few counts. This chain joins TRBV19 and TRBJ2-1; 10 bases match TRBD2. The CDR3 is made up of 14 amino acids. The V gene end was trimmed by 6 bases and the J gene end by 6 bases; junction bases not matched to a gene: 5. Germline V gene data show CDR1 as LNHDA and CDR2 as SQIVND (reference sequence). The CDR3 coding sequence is TGTGCCAGTAGCCCGGGACTAGCGCTCAATGAGCAGTTCTTC. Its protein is CASSPGLALNEQFF.

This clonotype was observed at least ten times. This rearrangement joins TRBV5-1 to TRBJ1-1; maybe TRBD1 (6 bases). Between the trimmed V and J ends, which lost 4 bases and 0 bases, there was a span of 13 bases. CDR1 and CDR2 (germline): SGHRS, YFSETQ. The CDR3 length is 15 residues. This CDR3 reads CASSPGDKLNTEAFF. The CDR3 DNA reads TGCGCCAGCAGCCCCGGGGACAAACTGAACACTGAAGCTTTCTTT.

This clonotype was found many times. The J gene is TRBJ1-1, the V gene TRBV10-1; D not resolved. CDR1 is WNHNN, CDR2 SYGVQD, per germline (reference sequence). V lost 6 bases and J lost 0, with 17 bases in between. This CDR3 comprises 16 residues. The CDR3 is CASRSGIFSVNTEAFF. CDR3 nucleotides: TGCGCCAGCAGGTCAGGAATTTTCTCTGTGAACACTGAAGCTTTCTTT.

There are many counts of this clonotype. Written as DNA, the CDR3 is TGTGCCAGCAGCCTGGACGTATACAATGAGCAGTTCTTC. Its translation: CASSLDVYNEQFF. The V and J genes are TRBV11-3 and TRBJ2-1; no clear D. Germline lookup yields CDR1 SGHNT and CDR2 YENEEA. Between the trimmed V and J ends, which lost 5 bases and 4 bases, there was a span of 9 bases. CDR3 size: 13 residues. Looking up the rest from reference TRBV11-3 and TRBJ2-1 gives the full variable domain: EAGVVQSPRYKIIEKKQPVAFWCNPISGHNTLYWYLQNLGQGPELLIRYENEEAVDDSQLPKDRFSAERLKGVDSTLKIQPAELGDSAVYLCASSLDVYNEQFFGPGTRLTVL.

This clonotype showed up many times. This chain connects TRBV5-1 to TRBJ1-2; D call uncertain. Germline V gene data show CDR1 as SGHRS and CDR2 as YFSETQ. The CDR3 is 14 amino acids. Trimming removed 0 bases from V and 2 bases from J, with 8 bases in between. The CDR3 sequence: CASSLDPGNYGYTF. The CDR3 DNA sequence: TGCGCCAGCAGCTTGGACCCCGGGAACTATGGCTACACCTTC.

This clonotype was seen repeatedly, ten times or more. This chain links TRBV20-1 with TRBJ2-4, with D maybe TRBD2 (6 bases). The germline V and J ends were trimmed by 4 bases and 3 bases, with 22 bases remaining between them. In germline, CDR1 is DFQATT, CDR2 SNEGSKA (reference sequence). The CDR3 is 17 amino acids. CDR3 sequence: CSAISGGEAGVKNIQYF. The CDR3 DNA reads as TGCAGTGCTATCTCTGGTGGGGAGGCGGGCGTCAAAAACATTCAGTACTTC.

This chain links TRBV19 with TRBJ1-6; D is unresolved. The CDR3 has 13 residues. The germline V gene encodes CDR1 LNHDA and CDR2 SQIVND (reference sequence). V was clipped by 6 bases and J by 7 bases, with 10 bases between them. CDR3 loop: CASSDGGNSPLHF. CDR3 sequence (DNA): TGTGCCAGTAGCGACGGCGGGAATTCACCCCTCCACTTT.

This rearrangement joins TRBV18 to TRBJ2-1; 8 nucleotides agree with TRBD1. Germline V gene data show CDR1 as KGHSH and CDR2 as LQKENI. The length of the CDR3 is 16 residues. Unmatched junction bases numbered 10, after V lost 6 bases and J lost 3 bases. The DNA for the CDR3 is TGTGCCAGCTCGCTAACCGGGACAGGCGTCTACAATGAGCAGTTCTTC. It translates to CASSLTGTGVYNEQFF. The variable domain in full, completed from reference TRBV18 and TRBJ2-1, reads NAGVMQNPRHLVRRRGQEARLRCSPMKGHSHVYWYRQLPEEGLKFMVYLQKENIIDESGMPKERFSAEFPKEGPSILRIQQVVRGDSAAYFCASSLTGTGVYNEQFFGPGTRLTVL.

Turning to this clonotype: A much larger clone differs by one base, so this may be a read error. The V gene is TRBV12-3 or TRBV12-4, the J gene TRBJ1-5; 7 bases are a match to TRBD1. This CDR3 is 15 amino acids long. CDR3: CASSLQGNSNQPRHF. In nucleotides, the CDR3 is TGTGCCAGCAGCTTACAGGGGAATAGCAATCAGCCCCGGCATTTT.

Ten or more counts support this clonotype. The chain's CDR3 is CASNSGGYNEQFF. CDR3 nucleotide sequence: TGTGCCAGCAATAGCGGGGGTTACAATGAGCAGTTCTTC. The gene calls are TRBV11-2 and TRBJ2-1; 9 nucleotides agree with TRBD2. V shed 7 bases and J 4 bases; nucleotides not matched to a gene: 2. The germline V gene has CDR1 SGHAT and CDR2 FQNNGV. The CDR3 is made up of 13 amino acids.

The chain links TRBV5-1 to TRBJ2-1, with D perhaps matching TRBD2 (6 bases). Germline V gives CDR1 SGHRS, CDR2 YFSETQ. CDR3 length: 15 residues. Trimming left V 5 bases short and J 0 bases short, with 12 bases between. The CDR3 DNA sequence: TGCGCCAGCAGAGCGGGTATGAGCTCCTACAATGAGCAGTTCTTC. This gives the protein CASRAGMSSYNEQFF.

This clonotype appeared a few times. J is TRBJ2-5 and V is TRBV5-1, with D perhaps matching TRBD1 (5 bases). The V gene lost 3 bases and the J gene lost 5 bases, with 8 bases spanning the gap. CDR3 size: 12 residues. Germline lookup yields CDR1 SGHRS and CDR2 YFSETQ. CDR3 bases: TGCGCCAGCAGCTGGCAGGGTGAGACCCAGTACTTC. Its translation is CASSWQGETQYF.

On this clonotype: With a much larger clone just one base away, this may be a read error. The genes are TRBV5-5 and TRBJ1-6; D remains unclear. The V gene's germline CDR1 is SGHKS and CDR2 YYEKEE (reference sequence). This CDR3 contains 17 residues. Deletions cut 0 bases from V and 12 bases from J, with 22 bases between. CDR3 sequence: CASSLVFGDQNPKPLHF. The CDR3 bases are TGTGCCAGCAGCTTGGTCTTCGGCGACCAGAACCCAAAACCCCTCCACTTT.

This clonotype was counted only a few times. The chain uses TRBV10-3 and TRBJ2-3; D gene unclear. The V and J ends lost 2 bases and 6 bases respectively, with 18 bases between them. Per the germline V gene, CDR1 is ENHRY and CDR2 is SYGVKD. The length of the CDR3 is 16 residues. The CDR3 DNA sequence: TGTGCCATCAGTGAGAGAGATAGGCTAGGGTGGGATACGCAGTATTTT. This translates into CAISERDRLGWDTQYF.

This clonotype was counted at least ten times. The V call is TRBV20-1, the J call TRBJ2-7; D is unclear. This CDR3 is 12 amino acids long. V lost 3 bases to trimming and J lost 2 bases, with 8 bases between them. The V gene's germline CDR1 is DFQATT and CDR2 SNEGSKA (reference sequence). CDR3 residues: CSASGITYEQYF. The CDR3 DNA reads TGCAGTGCTAGTGGCATCACCTACGAGCAGTACTTC.

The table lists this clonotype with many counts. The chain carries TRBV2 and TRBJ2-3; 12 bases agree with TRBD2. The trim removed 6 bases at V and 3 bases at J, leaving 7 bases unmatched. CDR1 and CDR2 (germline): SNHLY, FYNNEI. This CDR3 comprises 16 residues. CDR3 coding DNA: TGTGCCAGCAGGGACTGGACTAGCGGGAATACAGATACGCAGTATTTT. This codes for CASRDWTSGNTDTQYF.